This TCR beta chain was documented in a study of T cell responses to AZD1222 COVID-19 vaccine. Only in-frame clones appear in the TCRdb table, and some are missing; sequencing was by immunoSEQ multiplex PCR. This table has some 81,000 clones, about 86% appearing once. About this clone itself: Its antigen remains unidentified.

Study-level results: Mostly white British, mostly female donors; authors suggested clonal diversity may be underestimated.

This material consisted of peripheral blood, taken 28 days after the second AZD1222 dose. This sequence was found in an adult who received the AZD1222 COVID-19 vaccine.

The CDR3 region is CASSLSGNGYTF. CDR3 bases: TGTGCCAGCAGCTTAAGTGGGAATGGCTACACCTTC. The rearrangement uses TRBV11-3 and TRBJ1-2; D is undetermined. The V and J ends lost 2 bases and 6 bases respectively, with 7 bases between them. The CDR3 is made up of 12 amino acids. CDR1 and CDR2 (germline): SGHNT, YENEEA.